These 20 T cell receptor beta chains were all obtained from the same sample, sequenced in a study of T-cell memory formation after mild COVID-19. Using its own MiXCR run on the 5' RACE reads, TCRdb lists one record per CDR3 protein. The top ten clones hold more than 20% of a sample with a few hundred thousand distinct CDR3 sequences, approximately 16% of them seen once. The sequencing input was PBMCs or a T cell subset sorted from them (not recorded which). These receptors originate from a man younger than 30 who had mild COVID-19 (a few samples of this study predate the infection). Cell type and time point are not known.

The V call is TRBV7-3, the J call TRBJ2-1; D gene uncertain. Germline V gives CDR1 SGHTA, CDR2 FQGTGA. The CDR3 sequence is 13 residues long. Trimming pared 5 bases from V and 3 bases from J, leaving 8 bases between. For the CDR3, the DNA is TGTGCCAGCAGCGTCCGGAGCTACAATGAGCAGTTCTTC. Translated: CASSVRSYNEQFF.

The rearrangement links TRBV20-1 to TRBJ2-7; D gene ambiguous. This CDR3 contains 16 residues. Germline CDR1 and CDR2: DFQATT and SNEGSKA (reference sequence). The V gene lost 0 bases and the J gene lost 2 bases, with 17 bases spanning the gap. As DNA, the CDR3 is TGCAGTGCTAGAGATGTAGGGCGTACCGGCACCTACGAGCAGTACTTC. It translates to CSARDVGRTGTYEQYF.

This clonotype has more than one count but fewer than ten. The gene calls are TRBV27 and TRBJ2-1; TRBD1 agrees at 9 bases. V lost 5 bases to trimming and J lost 0 bases; unmatched junction nucleotides: 2. The CDR3 spans 15 residues. Germline loops: CDR1 MNHEY, CDR2 SMNVEV (reference sequence). The CDR3 loop reads CASSRQGGSYNEQFF. The CDR3 DNA sequence: TGTGCCAGCAGTCGACAGGGGGGCTCCTACAATGAGCAGTTCTTC.

The chain links TRBV7-9 to TRBJ2-3; possibly TRBD1 for D (8 bases). V was shortened by 5 bases and J by 5 bases, with 14 bases between the two germline ends. The CDR3 has 14 amino acids. The germline V gene encodes CDR1 SEHNR and CDR2 FQNEAQ (reference sequence). CDR3 in amino acids: CASSQTGEGDTQYF. The CDR3 region has the DNA TGTGCCAGCAGCCAGACAGGGGAGGGAGATACGCAGTATTTT.

The chain has TRBV5-1 and TRBJ2-6; D may match TRBD1 or TRBD2 (5 bases each). Trimming removed 0 bases at V and 2 bases at J, with 12 bases between. The CDR3 has 17 amino acids. Germline CDR1 is SGHRS and CDR2 is YFSETQ. The CDR3 here is CASSLATGLAGANVLTF. CDR3 sequence (DNA): TGCGCCAGCAGCTTGGCCACGGGGCTGGCTGGGGCCAACGTCCTGACTTTC.

The chain joins TRBV12-3 or TRBV12-4 to TRBJ2-3, with 7 bases that match TRBD2. The V segment lost 4 bases and the J segment 5 bases; nucleotides outside the gene matches: 9. This CDR3 has 15 residues. CDR3 nucleotides: TGTGCCAGCAGTTGGGGGAGGGTGTTAGGAGATACGCAGTATTTT. Translation gives CASSWGRVLGDTQYF.

This clonotype was seen many times. V is TRBV2 and J is TRBJ2-7; D perhaps matches TRBD1 (6 bases). The CDR3 totals 14 residues. The ends were cut back, 6 bases at V and 4 bases at J, with 16 bases in the middle. The germline gives CDR1 SNHLY, CDR2 FYNNEI. Here the CDR3 reads CASSAWTVRYEQYV. Written as DNA, the CDR3 is TGTGCCAGCAGCGCCTGGACAGTCCGTTACGAGCAGTACGTC.

The chain combines TRBV2 with TRBJ2-1; TRBD2 matches 8 bases. The CDR3 covers 13 residues. The germline V gene encodes CDR1 SNHLY and CDR2 FYNNEI. Trimming cost V 7 bases and J 9 bases; bases outside gene matches: 8. The DNA of the CDR3 is TGTGCCAGCAACCGACTAGCGCTGACTGAGCAGTTCTTC. It is translated as CASNRLALTEQFF.

The rearrangement joins TRBV7-9 to TRBJ2-3; 11 bases map to TRBD2. CDR1 is SEHNR, CDR2 FQNEAQ, per germline (reference sequence). The ends lost 3 bases at V and 4 bases at J; junction bases unmatched: 6. This CDR3 comprises 16 residues. As DNA, the CDR3 is TGTGCCAGCAGCTTCCCTAGCGGGGGGTTGGCAGATACGCAGTATTTT. Protein product: CASSFPSGGLADTQYF.

V and J are TRBV6-5 and TRBJ2-7, with D perhaps TRBD1 or TRBD2 (7 bases each). Trimming stripped 6 bases from V and 6 bases from J, with 15 bases between. CDR1 is MNHEY and CDR2 is SVGAGI in the germline V gene. This CDR3 is built from 13 residues. CDR3 bases: TGTGCCAGCAGCCAGGGGGGGGGTACCGAGCAGTACTTC. It is translated as CASSQGGGTEQYF.

This clonotype was picked up a small number of times. The chain has TRBV12-3 or TRBV12-4 and TRBJ2-6; 8 positions agree with TRBD1. This CDR3 is built from 15 residues. Trimming cost V 6 bases and J 2 bases; bases outside gene matches: 3. In DNA form, the CDR3 reads TGTGCCAGCAGACGGACAGGGACTGGGGCCAACGTCCTGACTTTC. This gives the protein CASRRTGTGANVLTF.

This clonotype occurred a few times. The V call is TRBV5-1, the J call TRBJ2-2; 8 bases agree with TRBD1. Germline trimming cut 4 bases from V and 6 bases from J; bases unmatched to any gene: 8. In germline, CDR1 is SGHRS, CDR2 YFSETQ. The CDR3 totals 15 residues. The CDR3 nucleotides read TGCGCCAGCAGCCAGGGGGCGCGATGGGCCGGGGAGCTGTTTTTT. Amino acids: CASSQGARWAGELFF.

This clonotype was seen many times. The V call is TRBV5-1, the J call TRBJ2-5; the D gene is possibly TRBD1 (6 bases). The germline V gene encodes CDR1 SGHRS and CDR2 YFSETQ. This CDR3 is built from 14 residues. The V end lost 4 bases, the J end lost 4 bases, and 14 bases lay between the germline ends. Here the CDR3 DNA reads TGCGCCAGCAGCCCCTATCGGGACACAGAGACCCAGTACTTC. Its translation: CASSPYRDTETQYF.

This clonotype was counted between two and nine times. The rearrangement uses TRBV12-3 or TRBV12-4 and TRBJ2-1; D not certain. Trimming shortened V by 3 bases and J by 2 bases, and 5 bases separated the two germline ends. The CDR3 runs 13 residues. CDR3 region: CASSFGPYNEQFF. CDR3 DNA sequence: TGTGCCAGCAGTTTTGGTCCCTACAATGAGCAGTTCTTC.

This chain links TRBV7-9 with TRBJ1-5, with 10 bases identical to TRBD1. Trimming removed 5 bases from V and 7 bases from J; junction bases left unmatched: 2. CDR1 and CDR2 from the germline V gene are SEHNR and FQNEAQ (reference sequence). This CDR3 comprises 13 residues. CDR3: CASSRGQGQPQHF. DNA of the CDR3: TGTGCCAGCAGCAGGGGACAGGGGCAGCCCCAGCATTTT.

This clonotype was counted only a few times. This chain links TRBV11-2 with TRBJ2-3; perhaps D is TRBD1 or TRBD2 (6 bases each). Germline CDR1 is SGHAT and CDR2 is FQNNGV. CDR3 size: 14 residues. Trimming cost V 1 base and J 5 bases, with 10 bases left between them. The CDR3, as DNA: TGTGCCAGCAGCTTAGGGGGGGCCCTAGATACGCAGTATTTT. The encoded protein is CASSLGGALDTQYF.

This clonotype was found a few times. The chain links TRBV20-1 to TRBJ2-6, with D tentatively TRBD1 (5 bases). The V gene's germline CDR1 is DFQATT and CDR2 SNEGSKA (reference sequence). Trimming took 3 bases from V and 0 from J, leaving 6 bases between them. CDR3 length equals 14 residues. CDR3 amino acids: CSASQGSGANVLTF. CDR3 coding DNA: TGCAGTGCTAGTCAGGGCTCTGGGGCCAACGTCCTGACTTTC.

The chain couples TRBV7-2 to TRBJ1-2; unclear D gene. The CDR3 is 14 residues long. Per germline, CDR1 SGHTA and CDR2 FQGNSA. Between the trimmed V and J ends, which lost 5 bases and 4 bases, there was a span of 14 bases. CDR3 DNA sequence: TGTGCCAGCAGCCCCCGGGAAGGTGCCTATGGCTACACCTTC. This sequence encodes CASSPREGAYGYTF.

This clonotype was detected ten times or more. The chain carries TRBV2 and TRBJ2-1; tentatively, D is TRBD2 (6 bases). Germline CDR1 SNHLY, CDR2 FYNNEI. CDR3 size: 16 residues. The V end was cut by 11 bases, the J end by 8 bases, with 28 bases between. The CDR3 region is CAPPVGVSGRKDEQFF. The CDR3 DNA is TGTGCCCCCCCGGTCGGGGTGTCCGGGAGAAAGGATGAGCAGTTCTTC.

This clonotype has just a few counts. The V call is TRBV4-1, the J call TRBJ2-5; D call uncertain. Germline CDR1 and CDR2: MGHRA and YSYEKL. The CDR3 is made up of 14 amino acids. The germline V and J ends were trimmed by 1 base and 0 bases, with 6 bases remaining between them. Written as DNA, the CDR3 is TGCGCCAGCAGCCAAGCAAGGTACCAAGAGACCCAGTACTTC. It yields the protein CASSQARYQETQYF.